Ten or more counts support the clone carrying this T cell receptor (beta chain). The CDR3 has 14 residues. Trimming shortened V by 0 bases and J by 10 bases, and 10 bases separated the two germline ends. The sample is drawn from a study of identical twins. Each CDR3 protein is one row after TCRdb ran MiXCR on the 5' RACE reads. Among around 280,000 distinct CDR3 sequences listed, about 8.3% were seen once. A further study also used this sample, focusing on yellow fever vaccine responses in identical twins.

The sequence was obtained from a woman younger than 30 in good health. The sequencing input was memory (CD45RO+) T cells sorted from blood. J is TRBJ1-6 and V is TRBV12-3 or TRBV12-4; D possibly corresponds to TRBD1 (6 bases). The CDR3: CASSLAGGGSPLHF. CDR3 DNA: TGTGCCAGCAGTTTAGCGGGGGGCGGCTCACCCCTCCACTTT.